Listed below are T cell receptor beta chains from one sample, sequenced in a study of T cells in Graves' hyperthyroidism and ophthalmopathy. TCRdb independently ran MiXCR on the multiplex PCR reads; one entry per CDR3 protein. The data show 400,000 to 500,000 distinct CDR3 sequences, roughly 14% seen once. Sequenced input: blood. The receptors originated from a young man with Graves' ophthalmopathy. Both conserved end residues are part of each CDR3. A D gene is named only where the DNA matches it firmly. The listing skips clone size in some rows; elsewhere it reads once, few, many or a size class.

clone size: .; D gene: TRBD1; V gene: TRBV27; J gene: TRBJ1-1; CDR3 protein: CASSESLQGWTEAFF; CDR3 DNA: TGTGCCAGCAGTGAGAGCCTACAGGGGTGGACTGAAGCTTTCTTT
clone size: many; D gene: .; V gene: TRBV10-3; J gene: TRBJ2-7; CDR3 protein: CAIRNGQYEQYF; CDR3 DNA: TGTGCCATCCGAAACGGTCAATACGAGCAGTACTTC
clone size: few; D gene: TRBD2; V gene: TRBV3-1; J gene: TRBJ2-5; CDR3 protein: CASSRRGAETQYF; CDR3 DNA: TGTGCCAGCAGCCGGCGGGGGGCCGAGACCCAGTACTTC
clone size: many; D gene: .; V gene: TRBV6-1; J gene: TRBJ2-7; CDR3 protein: CASISDRYSYEQYF; CDR3 DNA: TGTGCCAGCATTAGTGACAGGTACTCCTACGAGCAGTACTTC
clone size: few; D gene: .; V gene: TRBV12-3/TRBV12-4; J gene: TRBJ1-3; CDR3 protein: CASIQGTGNTIYF; CDR3 DNA: TGTGCCAGTATACAGGGAACTGGAAACACCATATATTTT
clone size: many; D gene: .; V gene: TRBV11-2; J gene: TRBJ1-6; CDR3 protein: CASSRGAADNSPLHF; CDR3 DNA: TGTGCCAGCAGCCGAGGGGCCGCTGATAATTCACCCCTCCACTTT
clone size: many; D gene: .; V gene: TRBV6-1; J gene: TRBJ2-7; CDR3 protein: CASNQGTLYEQYF; CDR3 DNA: TGTGCCAGCAACCAGGGGACCCTCTACGAGCAGTACTTC
clone size: many; D gene: TRBD1; V gene: TRBV6-6; J gene: TRBJ2-7; CDR3 protein: CASSHSTGGEQYF; CDR3 DNA: TGTGCCAGCAGTCACTCGACAGGGGGCGAGCAGTACTTC
clone size: many; D gene: .; V gene: TRBV6-1; J gene: TRBJ2-3; CDR3 protein: CASSWGAGADTQYF; CDR3 DNA: TGTGCCAGCAGTTGGGGGGCAGGCGCAGATACGCAGTATTTT
clone size: many; D gene: .; V gene: TRBV9; J gene: TRBJ1-1; CDR3 protein: CASSPRGLGDTEAFF; CDR3 DNA: TGTGCCAGCAGCCCCCGTGGCCTAGGGGACACTGAAGCTTTCTTT
clone size: many; D gene: .; V gene: TRBV13; J gene: TRBJ2-1; CDR3 protein: CASSSREHLGNEQFF; CDR3 DNA: TGTGCCAGCAGCTCCCGGGAGCACCTGGGGAATGAGCAGTTCTTC
clone size: few; D gene: .; V gene: TRBV6-5; J gene: TRBJ1-2; CDR3 protein: CASSLSGSNGYTF; CDR3 DNA: TGTGCCAGCAGTTTATCAGGGTCGAATGGCTACACCTTC
clone size: many; D gene: .; V gene: TRBV30; J gene: TRBJ1-4; CDR3 protein: CAWRGHTTNEKLFF; CDR3 DNA: TGTGCCTGGAGGGGACACACAACTAATGAAAAACTGTTTTTT
clone size: few; D gene: .; V gene: TRBV6-1; J gene: TRBJ1-1; CDR3 protein: CAMEEVDRPTEAFF; CDR3 DNA: TGTGCCATGGAGGAAGTAGACAGGCCCACTGAAGCTTTCTTT
clone size: .; D gene: TRBD1; V gene: TRBV5-5; J gene: TRBJ1-5; CDR3 protein: CASSLGQGQSQPQHF; CDR3 DNA: TGTGCCAGCAGCTTGGGACAGGGTCAGAGTCAGCCCCAGCATTTT
clone size: many; D gene: .; V gene: TRBV6-2/TRBV6-3; J gene: TRBJ2-2; CDR3 protein: CASSYSKPALGELFF; CDR3 DNA: TGTGCCAGCAGTTACTCGAAGCCAGCCTTAGGGGAGCTGTTTTTT
clone size: .; D gene: TRBD2; V gene: TRBV7-2; J gene: TRBJ2-2; CDR3 protein: CASSLRTSGRNTGELFF; CDR3 DNA: TGTGCCAGCAGCCTCAGGACTAGCGGGAGGAACACCGGGGAGCTGTTTTTT
clone size: many; D gene: TRBD1; V gene: TRBV2; J gene: TRBJ1-2; CDR3 protein: CASTHAHGTAINYGYTF; CDR3 DNA: TGTGCCAGCACGCATGCCCATGGGACAGCAATTAACTATGGCTACACCTTC
clone size: many; D gene: .; V gene: TRBV27; J gene: TRBJ1-5; CDR3 protein: CASSLVGTNQPQHF; CDR3 DNA: TGTGCCAGCAGTTTAGTTGGGACTAATCAGCCCCAGCATTTT
clone size: few; D gene: .; V gene: TRBV12-3/TRBV12-4; J gene: TRBJ2-1; CDR3 protein: CASSFFSNEQFF; CDR3 DNA: TGTGCCAGCAGCTTCTTTAGCAATGAGCAGTTCTTC
clone size: .; D gene: TRBD2; V gene: TRBV19; J gene: TRBJ2-1; CDR3 protein: CASSIGAGAYNEQFF; CDR3 DNA: TGTGCCAGTAGTATAGGAGCGGGGGCATACAATGAGCAGTTCTTC
clone size: many; D gene: .; V gene: TRBV30; J gene: TRBJ1-2; CDR3 protein: CAWGNYGYTF; CDR3 DNA: TGTGCCTGGGGGAACTATGGCTACACCTTC
clone size: many; D gene: .; V gene: TRBV13; J gene: TRBJ1-1; CDR3 protein: CASSLQVLGKYTEAFF; CDR3 DNA: TGTGCCAGCAGCCTACAGGTCCTCGGCAAGTACACTGAAGCTTTCTTT
clone size: .; D gene: TRBD2; V gene: TRBV5-6; J gene: TRBJ2-3; CDR3 protein: CASSPWTSGPPDTQYF; CDR3 DNA: TGTGCCAGCAGCCCCTGGACTAGCGGCCCCCCAGATACGCAGTATTTT
clone size: .; D gene: .; V gene: TRBV29-1; J gene: TRBJ1-2; CDR3 protein: CSVDTTLYDGYTF; CDR3 DNA: TGCAGCGTTGATACGACCCTGTATGATGGCTACACCTTC
clone size: many; D gene: TRBD2; V gene: TRBV4-1; J gene: TRBJ2-7; CDR3 protein: CASSQLAGSSYEQYF; CDR3 DNA: TGCGCCAGCAGCCAACTAGCGGGGAGCTCCTACGAGCAGTACTTC
clone size: many; D gene: TRBD1; V gene: TRBV6-1; J gene: TRBJ2-1; CDR3 protein: CASRLRQGTYNEQFF; CDR3 DNA: TGTGCCAGCAGGCTCCGACAGGGCACTTACAATGAGCAGTTCTTC
clone size: .; D gene: .; V gene: TRBV14; J gene: TRBJ1-3; CDR3 protein: CASSHKSRASGNTIYF; CDR3 DNA: TGTGCCAGCAGCCACAAGAGTAGGGCCTCTGGAAACACCATATATTTT
clone size: many; D gene: TRBD1; V gene: TRBV27; J gene: TRBJ1-1; CDR3 protein: CASRPRQGNTEAFF; CDR3 DNA: TGTGCCAGCAGGCCTCGACAGGGGAACACTGAAGCTTTCTTT
clone size: many; D gene: .; V gene: TRBV2; J gene: TRBJ1-2; CDR3 protein: CASSRQATYGYTF; CDR3 DNA: TGTGCCAGCAGTCGACAGGCGACCTATGGCTACACCTTC
clone size: many; D gene: .; V gene: TRBV10-1; J gene: TRBJ1-4; CDR3 protein: CASSPGRGLGEKLFF; CDR3 DNA: TGCGCCAGCAGTCCGGGACGTGGATTGGGGGAAAAACTGTTTTTT
clone size: few; D gene: TRBD1; V gene: TRBV4-2; J gene: TRBJ2-7; CDR3 protein: CASSQASGTGGEEQYF; CDR3 DNA: TGTGCCAGCAGCCAAGCAAGTGGGACAGGGGGCGAAGAGCAGTACTTC
clone size: many; D gene: .; V gene: TRBV10-1; J gene: TRBJ2-7; CDR3 protein: CASSDHPTGLSYEQYF; CDR3 DNA: TGCGCCAGCAGTGACCATCCGACAGGCCTCTCCTACGAGCAGTACTTC
clone size: .; D gene: .; V gene: TRBV20-1; J gene: TRBJ1-1; CDR3 protein: CSASDSGMNTEAFF; CDR3 DNA: TGCAGTGCAAGCGACAGTGGCATGAACACTGAAGCTTTCTTT
clone size: few; D gene: TRBD1; V gene: TRBV7-9; J gene: TRBJ2-7; CDR3 protein: CASSSGDRASYEQYF; CDR3 DNA: TGTGCCAGCAGCTCCGGGGACAGGGCCTCCTACGAGCAGTACTTC
clone size: .; D gene: .; V gene: TRBV7-8; J gene: TRBJ2-1; CDR3 protein: CASSPEGHRRRENNEQFF; CDR3 DNA: TGTGCCAGCAGCCCCGAGGGACACCGGAGGCGGGAGAACAATGAGCAGTTCTTC
clone size: .; D gene: .; V gene: TRBV5-1; J gene: TRBJ2-5; CDR3 protein: CASSLSLGRGETQYF; CDR3 DNA: TGCGCCAGCAGCTTGTCTCTCGGGAGAGGAGAGACCCAGTACTTC
clone size: .; D gene: .; V gene: TRBV6-1; J gene: TRBJ1-2; CDR3 protein: CASSALRQSSEDGYTF; CDR3 DNA: TGTGCCAGCAGTGCCCTTCGACAGTCCAGCGAGGATGGCTACACCTTC
clone size: .; D gene: .; V gene: TRBV7-2; J gene: TRBJ2-3; CDR3 protein: CASSLVRSDTQYF; CDR3 DNA: TGTGCCAGCAGCTTAGTTCGTTCAGATACGCAGTATTTT
clone size: few; D gene: TRBD1; V gene: TRBV7-9; J gene: TRBJ2-2; CDR3 protein: CASSLHDREFTGELFF; CDR3 DNA: TGTGCCAGCAGCTTACACGACAGGGAATTCACCGGGGAGCTGTTTTTT
clone size: .; D gene: .; V gene: TRBV27; J gene: TRBJ2-7; CDR3 protein: CASSLRGSGANEQYF; CDR3 DNA: TGTGCCAGCAGTTTAAGGGGCTCTGGGGCCAACGAGCAGTACTTC
clone size: many; D gene: .; V gene: TRBV11-1; J gene: TRBJ1-1; CDR3 protein: CASSPTRNTEAFF; CDR3 DNA: TGTGCCAGCAGCCCTACAAGGAACACTGAAGCTTTCTTT
clone size: many; D gene: TRBD1; V gene: TRBV28; J gene: TRBJ1-2; CDR3 protein: CASSFLGTAGYTF; CDR3 DNA: TGTGCCAGCAGTTTCCTCGGGACAGCGGGCTACACCTTC
clone size: many; D gene: TRBD2; V gene: TRBV3-1; J gene: TRBJ2-1; CDR3 protein: CASSPTSGSNEQFF; CDR3 DNA: TGTGCCAGCAGCCCGACTAGCGGGAGCAATGAGCAGTTCTTC
clone size: many; D gene: .; V gene: TRBV11-3; J gene: TRBJ2-1; CDR3 protein: CASSLAGATPYNEQFF; CDR3 DNA: TGTGCCAGCAGCTTAGCGGGGGCGACTCCTTACAATGAGCAGTTCTTC
clone size: many; D gene: .; V gene: TRBV2; J gene: TRBJ2-7; CDR3 protein: CASSGHYEQYF; CDR3 DNA: TGTGCCAGCAGTGGACACTACGAGCAGTACTTC
clone size: few; D gene: .; V gene: TRBV27; J gene: TRBJ2-2; CDR3 protein: CASSFSTRGTGELFF; CDR3 DNA: TGTGCCAGCAGCTTTTCGACTAGGGGCACCGGGGAGCTGTTTTTT
clone size: many; D gene: .; V gene: TRBV3-1; J gene: TRBJ2-4; CDR3 protein: CASSHGKSGAKNIQYF; CDR3 DNA: TGTGCCAGCAGCCACGGTAAAAGCGGGGCCAAAAACATTCAGTACTTC
clone size: many; D gene: .; V gene: TRBV28; J gene: TRBJ2-4; CDR3 protein: CASSPEQGTKNIQYF; CDR3 DNA: TGTGCCAGCAGTCCAGAACAGGGAACCAAAAACATTCAGTACTTC
clone size: many; D gene: TRBD1; V gene: TRBV6-1; J gene: TRBJ2-7; CDR3 protein: CASSAVPGQATYEQYF; CDR3 DNA: TGTGCCAGCAGTGCCGTACCGGGACAGGCGACCTACGAGCAGTACTTC
clone size: many; D gene: .; V gene: TRBV29-1; J gene: TRBJ1-2; CDR3 protein: CSVVDSNYGYTF; CDR3 DNA: TGCAGCGTAGTAGACAGCAACTATGGCTACACCTTC
clone size: .; D gene: .; V gene: TRBV7-6; J gene: TRBJ1-3; CDR3 protein: CASSLVKASGTIYF; CDR3 DNA: TGTGCCAGCAGCTTAGTAAAGGCGTCCGGCACCATATATTTT
clone size: many; D gene: .; V gene: TRBV2; J gene: TRBJ1-5; CDR3 protein: CASRVGRAEQPQHF; CDR3 DNA: TGTGCCAGCAGGGTAGGCAGGGCGGAGCAGCCCCAGCATTTT
clone size: few; D gene: .; V gene: TRBV20-1; J gene: TRBJ1-6; CDR3 protein: CSARAGSSYNSPLHF; CDR3 DNA: TGCAGTGCAAGAGCAGGGAGCTCCTATAATTCACCCCTCCACTTT